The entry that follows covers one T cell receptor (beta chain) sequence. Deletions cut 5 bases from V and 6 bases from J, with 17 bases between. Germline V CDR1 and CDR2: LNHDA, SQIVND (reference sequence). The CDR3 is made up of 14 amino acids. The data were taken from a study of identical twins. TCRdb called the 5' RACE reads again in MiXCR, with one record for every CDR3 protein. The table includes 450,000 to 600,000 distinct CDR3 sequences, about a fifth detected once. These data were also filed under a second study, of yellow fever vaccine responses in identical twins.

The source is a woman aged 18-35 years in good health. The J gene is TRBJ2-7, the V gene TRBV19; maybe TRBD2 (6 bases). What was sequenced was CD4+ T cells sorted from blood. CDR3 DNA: TGTGCCAGTAGTGAAGCTGGGAGGACCGGCGAGCAGTACTTC. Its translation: CASSEAGRTGEQYF.